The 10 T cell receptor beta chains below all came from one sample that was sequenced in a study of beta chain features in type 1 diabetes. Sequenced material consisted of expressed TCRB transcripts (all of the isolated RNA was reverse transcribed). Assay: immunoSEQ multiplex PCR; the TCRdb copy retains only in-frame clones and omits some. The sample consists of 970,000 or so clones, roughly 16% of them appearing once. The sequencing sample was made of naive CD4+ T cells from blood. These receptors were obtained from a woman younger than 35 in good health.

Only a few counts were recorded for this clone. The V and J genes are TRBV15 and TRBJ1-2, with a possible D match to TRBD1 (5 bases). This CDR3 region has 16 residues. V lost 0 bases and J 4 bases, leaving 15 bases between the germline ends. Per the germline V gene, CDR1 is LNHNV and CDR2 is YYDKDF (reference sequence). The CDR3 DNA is TGTGCCACCAGCAGAGATAGCATGAGGGGTTCCTATGGCTACACCTTC. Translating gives CATSRDSMRGSYGYTF.

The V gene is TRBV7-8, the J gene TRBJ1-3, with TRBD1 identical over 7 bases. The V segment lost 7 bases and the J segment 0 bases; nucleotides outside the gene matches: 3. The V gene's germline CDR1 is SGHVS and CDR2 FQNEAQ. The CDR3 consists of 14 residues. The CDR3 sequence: CASTGTASGNTIYF. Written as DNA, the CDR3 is TGTGCCAGCACCGGGACAGCCTCTGGAAACACCATATATTTT.

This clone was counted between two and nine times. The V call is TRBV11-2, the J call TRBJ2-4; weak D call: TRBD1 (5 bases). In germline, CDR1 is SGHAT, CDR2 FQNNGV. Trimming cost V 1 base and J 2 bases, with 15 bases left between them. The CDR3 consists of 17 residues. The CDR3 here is CASSLGRWGQTKNIQYF. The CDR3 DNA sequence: TGTGCCAGCAGCTTAGGTCGCTGGGGCCAAACCAAAAACATTCAGTACTTC.

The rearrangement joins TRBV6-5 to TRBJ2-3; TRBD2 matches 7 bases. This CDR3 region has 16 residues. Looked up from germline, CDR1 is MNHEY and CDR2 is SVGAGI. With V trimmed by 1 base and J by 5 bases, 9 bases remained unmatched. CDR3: CASSYFAREPEDTQYF. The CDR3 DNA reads TGTGCCAGCAGTTACTTCGCGCGGGAGCCCGAAGATACGCAGTATTTT.

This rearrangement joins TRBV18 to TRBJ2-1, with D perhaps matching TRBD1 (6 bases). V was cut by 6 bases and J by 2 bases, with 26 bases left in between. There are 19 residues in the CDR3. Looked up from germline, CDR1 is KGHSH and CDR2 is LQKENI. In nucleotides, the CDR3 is TGTGCCAGCTCGCTCCGGGACACTACCAGTACTGTAGCCTACAATGAGCAGTTCTTC. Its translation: CASSLRDTTSTVAYNEQFF. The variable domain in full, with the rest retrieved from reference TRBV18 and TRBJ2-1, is NAGVMQNPRHLVRRRGQEARLRCSPMKGHSHVYWYRQLPEEGLKFMVYLQKENIIDESGMPKERFSAEFPKEGPSILRIQQVVRGDSAAYFCASSLRDTTSTVAYNEQFFGPGTRLTVL.

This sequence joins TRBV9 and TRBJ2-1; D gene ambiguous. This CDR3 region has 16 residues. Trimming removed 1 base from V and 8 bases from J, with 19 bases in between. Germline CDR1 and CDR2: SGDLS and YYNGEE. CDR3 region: CASSVSPRSGEYEQFF. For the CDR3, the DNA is TGTGCCAGCAGCGTAAGTCCCCGTTCAGGCGAGTATGAGCAGTTCTTC.

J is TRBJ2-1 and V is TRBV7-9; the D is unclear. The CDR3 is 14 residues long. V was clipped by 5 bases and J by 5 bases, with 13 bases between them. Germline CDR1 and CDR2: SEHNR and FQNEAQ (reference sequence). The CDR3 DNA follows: TGTGCCAGCAGCCTCGACAATTGGGACAATGAGCAGTTCTTC. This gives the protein CASSLDNWDNEQFF.

The CDR3 bases are TGTGCCAGCAGCCAGAGTACAGATACGCAGTATTTT. Translating gives CASSQSTDTQYF. This sequence joins TRBV11-1 and TRBJ2-3; no definite D call. V was pared by 5 bases and J by 3 bases, with 6 bases between. Germline V lookup: CDR1 SGHAT, CDR2 FQDESV (reference sequence). The length of the CDR3 is 12 residues.

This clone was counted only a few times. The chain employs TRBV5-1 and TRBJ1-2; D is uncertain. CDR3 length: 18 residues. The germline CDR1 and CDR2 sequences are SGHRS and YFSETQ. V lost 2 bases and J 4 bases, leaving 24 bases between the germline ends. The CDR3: CASSLTPPEIGVSYGYTF. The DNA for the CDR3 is TGCGCCAGCAGCTTAACTCCTCCGGAAATTGGGGTGAGCTATGGCTACACCTTC.

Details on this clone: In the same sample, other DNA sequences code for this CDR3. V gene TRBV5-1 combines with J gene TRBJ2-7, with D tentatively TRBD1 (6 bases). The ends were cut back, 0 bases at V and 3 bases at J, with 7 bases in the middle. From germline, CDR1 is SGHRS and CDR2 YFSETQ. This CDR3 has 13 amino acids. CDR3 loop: CASSLGTVYEQYF. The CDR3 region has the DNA TGCGCCAGCAGCTTGGGGACAGTCTACGAGCAGTACTTC.